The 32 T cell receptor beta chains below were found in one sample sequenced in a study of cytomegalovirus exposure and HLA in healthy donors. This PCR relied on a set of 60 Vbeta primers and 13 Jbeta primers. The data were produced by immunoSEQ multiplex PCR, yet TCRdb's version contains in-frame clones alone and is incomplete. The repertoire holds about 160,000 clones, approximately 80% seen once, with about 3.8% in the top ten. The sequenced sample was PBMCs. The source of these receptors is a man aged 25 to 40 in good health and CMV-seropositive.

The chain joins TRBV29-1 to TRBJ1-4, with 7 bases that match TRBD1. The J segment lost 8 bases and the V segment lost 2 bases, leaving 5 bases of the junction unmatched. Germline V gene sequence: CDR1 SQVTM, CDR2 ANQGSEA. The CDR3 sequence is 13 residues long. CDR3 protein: CSVEKGAGEKLFF. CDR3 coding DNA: TGCAGCGTTGAAAAGGGGGCAGGCGAAAAACTGTTTTTT. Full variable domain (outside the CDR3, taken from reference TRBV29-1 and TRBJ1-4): SAVISQKPSRDICQRGTSLTIQCQVDSQVTMMFWYRQQPGQSLTLIATANQGSEATYESGFVIDKFPISRPNLTFSTLTVSNMSPEDSSIYLCSVEKGAGEKLFFGSGTQLSVL.

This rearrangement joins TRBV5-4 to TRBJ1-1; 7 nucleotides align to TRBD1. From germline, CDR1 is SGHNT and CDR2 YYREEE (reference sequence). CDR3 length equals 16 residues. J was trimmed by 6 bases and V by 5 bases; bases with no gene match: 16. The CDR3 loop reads CASRPATGPSAPEAFF. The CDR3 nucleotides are TGTGCCAGCAGGCCGGCGACAGGGCCTAGTGCGCCTGAAGCTTTCTTT.

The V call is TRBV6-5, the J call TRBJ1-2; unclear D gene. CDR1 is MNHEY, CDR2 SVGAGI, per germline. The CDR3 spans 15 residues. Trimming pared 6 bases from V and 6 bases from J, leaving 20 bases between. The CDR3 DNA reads TGTGCCAGCAGACTCGCTGGACGGGAGCGTCATGGCTACACCTTC. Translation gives CASRLAGRERHGYTF.

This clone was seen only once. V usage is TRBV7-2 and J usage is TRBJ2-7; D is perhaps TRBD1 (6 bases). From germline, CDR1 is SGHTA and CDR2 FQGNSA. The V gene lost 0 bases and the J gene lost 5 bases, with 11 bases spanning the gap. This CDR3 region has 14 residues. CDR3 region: CASSLATGRHEQYF. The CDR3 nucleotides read TGTGCCAGCAGCTTAGCTACAGGGCGCCACGAGCAGTACTTC.

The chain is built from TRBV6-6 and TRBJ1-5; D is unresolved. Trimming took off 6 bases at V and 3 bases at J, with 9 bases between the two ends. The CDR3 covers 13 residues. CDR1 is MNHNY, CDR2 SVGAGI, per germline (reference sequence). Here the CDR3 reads CASREQINQPQHF. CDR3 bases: TGTGCCAGCAGAGAACAGATCAATCAGCCCCAGCATTTT.

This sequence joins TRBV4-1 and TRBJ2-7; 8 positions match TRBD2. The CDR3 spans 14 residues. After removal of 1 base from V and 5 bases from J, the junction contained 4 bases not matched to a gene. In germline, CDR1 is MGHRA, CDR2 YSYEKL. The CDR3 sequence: CASSQAGGDHEQYF. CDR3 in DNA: TGCGCCAGCAGCCAAGCCGGGGGGGACCACGAGCAGTACTTC.

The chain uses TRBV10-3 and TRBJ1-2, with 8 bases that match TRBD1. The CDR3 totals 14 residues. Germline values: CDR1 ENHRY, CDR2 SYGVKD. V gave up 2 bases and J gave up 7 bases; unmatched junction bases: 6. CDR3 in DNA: TGTGCCATCAGTGAGGGACAGGGCACTTCTGGCTACACCTTC. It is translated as CAISEGQGTSGYTF.

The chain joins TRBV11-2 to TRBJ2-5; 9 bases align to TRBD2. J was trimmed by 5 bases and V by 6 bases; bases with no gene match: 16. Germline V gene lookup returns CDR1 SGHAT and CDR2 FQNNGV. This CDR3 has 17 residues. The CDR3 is CASSSGRGGLPLETQYF. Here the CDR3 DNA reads TGTGCCAGCAGTTCCGGGCGGGGGGGGCTACCCCTTGAGACCCAGTACTTC.

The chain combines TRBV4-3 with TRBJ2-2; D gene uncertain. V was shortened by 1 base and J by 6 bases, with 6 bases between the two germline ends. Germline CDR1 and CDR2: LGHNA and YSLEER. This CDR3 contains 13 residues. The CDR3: CASSQVGPGELFF. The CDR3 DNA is TGCGCCAGCAGCCAAGTTGGGCCCGGGGAGCTGTTTTTT.

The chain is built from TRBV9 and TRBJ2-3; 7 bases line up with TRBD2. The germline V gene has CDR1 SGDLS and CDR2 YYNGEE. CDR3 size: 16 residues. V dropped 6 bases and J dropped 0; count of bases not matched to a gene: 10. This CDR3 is CASKPGVGLSTDTQYF. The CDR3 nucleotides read TGTGCCAGCAAACCCGGTGTGGGACTAAGCACAGATACGCAGTATTTT.

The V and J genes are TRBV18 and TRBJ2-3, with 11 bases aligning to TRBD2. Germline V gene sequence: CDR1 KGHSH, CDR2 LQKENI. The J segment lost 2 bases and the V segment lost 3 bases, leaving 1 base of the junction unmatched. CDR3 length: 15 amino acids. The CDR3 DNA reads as TGTGCCAGCTCACCTAGCGGGGGGGCCACAGATACGCAGTATTTT. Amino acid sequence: CASSPSGGATDTQYF.

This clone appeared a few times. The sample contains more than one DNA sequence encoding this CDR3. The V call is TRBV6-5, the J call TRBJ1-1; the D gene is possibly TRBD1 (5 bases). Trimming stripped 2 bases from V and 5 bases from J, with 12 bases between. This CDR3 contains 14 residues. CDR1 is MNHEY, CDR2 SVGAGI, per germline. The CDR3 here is CASSYDGGRTEAFF. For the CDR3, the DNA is TGTGCCAGCAGTTACGACGGGGGGAGAACTGAAGCTTTCTTT.

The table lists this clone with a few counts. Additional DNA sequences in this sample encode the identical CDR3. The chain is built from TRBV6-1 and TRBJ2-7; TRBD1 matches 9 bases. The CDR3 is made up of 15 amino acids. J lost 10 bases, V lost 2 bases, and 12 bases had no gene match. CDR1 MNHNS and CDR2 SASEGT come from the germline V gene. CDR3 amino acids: CASSEMGQGNHLQYF. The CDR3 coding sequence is TGTGCCAGCAGTGAAATGGGACAGGGAAATCACCTCCAGTACTTC.

CDR3 DNA sequence: TGTGCCAGCAGTTCCGGGACTAGCGGGGGCACAGATACGCAGTATTTT. Translating it yields CASSSGTSGGTDTQYF. V gene TRBV7-9 combines with J gene TRBJ2-3; 13 bases agree with TRBD2. The trim removed 6 bases at V and 1 base at J, leaving 4 bases unmatched. Germline CDR1 is SEHNR and CDR2 is FQNEAQ (reference sequence). This CDR3 has 16 amino acids.

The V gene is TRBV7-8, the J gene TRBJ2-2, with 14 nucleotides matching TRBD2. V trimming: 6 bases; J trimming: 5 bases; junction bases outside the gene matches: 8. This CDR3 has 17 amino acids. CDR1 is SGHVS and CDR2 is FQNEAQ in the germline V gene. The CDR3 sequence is CASRGLAGVQGTGELFF. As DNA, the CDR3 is TGTGCCAGCAGGGGACTAGCGGGGGTCCAAGGAACCGGGGAGCTGTTTTTT. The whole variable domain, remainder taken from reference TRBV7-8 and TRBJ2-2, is GAGVSQSPRYKVAKRGQDVALRCDPISGHVSLFWYQQALGQGPEFLTYFQNEAQLDKSGLPSDRFFAERPEGSVSTLKIQRTQQEDSAVYLCASRGLAGVQGTGELFFGEGSRLTVL.

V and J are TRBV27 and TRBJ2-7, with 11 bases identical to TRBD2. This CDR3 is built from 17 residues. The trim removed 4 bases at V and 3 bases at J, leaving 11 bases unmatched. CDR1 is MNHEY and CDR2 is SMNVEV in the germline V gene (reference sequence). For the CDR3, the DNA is TGTGCCAGCAGTTCAGGCTCAACTAGCGGGGGAATCTACGAGCAGTACTTC. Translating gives CASSSGSTSGGIYEQYF.

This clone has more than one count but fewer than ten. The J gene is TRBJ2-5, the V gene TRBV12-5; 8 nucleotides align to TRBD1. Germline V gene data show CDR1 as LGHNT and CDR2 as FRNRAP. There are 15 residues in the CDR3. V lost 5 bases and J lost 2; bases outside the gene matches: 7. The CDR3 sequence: CASGPLDRGQETQYF. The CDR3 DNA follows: TGTGCTAGTGGTCCCCTCGACAGGGGTCAAGAGACCCAGTACTTC.

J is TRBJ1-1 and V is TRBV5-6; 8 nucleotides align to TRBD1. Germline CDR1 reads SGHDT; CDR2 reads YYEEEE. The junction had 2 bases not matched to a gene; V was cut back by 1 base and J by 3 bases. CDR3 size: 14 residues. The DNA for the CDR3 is TGTGCCAGCAGCTTGCAGGGGGCGCACACTGAAGCTTTCTTT. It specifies CASSLQGAHTEAFF.

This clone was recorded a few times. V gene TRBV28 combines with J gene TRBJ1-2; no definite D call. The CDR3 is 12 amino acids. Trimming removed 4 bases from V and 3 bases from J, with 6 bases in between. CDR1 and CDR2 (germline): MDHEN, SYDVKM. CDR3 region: CASSWRDYGYTF. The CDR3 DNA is TGTGCCAGCAGTTGGAGGGACTATGGCTACACCTTC.

This chain's CDR3 is CASSPTSGGIDTQYF. As DNA, the CDR3 is TGCGCCAGCAGTCCGACTAGCGGGGGGATAGATACGCAGTATTTT. This chain joins TRBV5-1 and TRBJ2-3, with TRBD2 identical over 13 bases. This CDR3 is 15 amino acids long. CDR1 SGHRS and CDR2 YFSETQ come from the germline V gene. The ends lost 5 bases at V and 5 bases at J; junction bases unmatched: 5.

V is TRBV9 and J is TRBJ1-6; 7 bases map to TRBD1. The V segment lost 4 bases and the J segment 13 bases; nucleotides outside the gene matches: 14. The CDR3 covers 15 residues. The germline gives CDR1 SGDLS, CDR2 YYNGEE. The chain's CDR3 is CASSSGEGAAIPLHF. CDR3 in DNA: TGTGCCAGCAGCTCCGGTGAGGGGGCCGCCATCCCCCTCCACTTT.

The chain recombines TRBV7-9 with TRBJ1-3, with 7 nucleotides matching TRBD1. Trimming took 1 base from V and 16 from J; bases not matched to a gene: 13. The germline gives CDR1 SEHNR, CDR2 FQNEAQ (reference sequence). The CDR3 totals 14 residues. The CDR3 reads CASSLDNRGNHPYF. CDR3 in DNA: TGTGCCAGCAGCTTAGATAACAGGGGAAACCACCCGTATTTT.

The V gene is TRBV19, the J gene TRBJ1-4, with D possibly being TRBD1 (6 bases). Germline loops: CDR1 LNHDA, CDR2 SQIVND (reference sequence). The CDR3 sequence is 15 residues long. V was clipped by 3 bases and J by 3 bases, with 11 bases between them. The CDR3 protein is CASSILQGPNEKLFF. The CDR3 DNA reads TGTGCCAGTAGTATCCTACAGGGTCCTAATGAAAAACTGTTTTTT.

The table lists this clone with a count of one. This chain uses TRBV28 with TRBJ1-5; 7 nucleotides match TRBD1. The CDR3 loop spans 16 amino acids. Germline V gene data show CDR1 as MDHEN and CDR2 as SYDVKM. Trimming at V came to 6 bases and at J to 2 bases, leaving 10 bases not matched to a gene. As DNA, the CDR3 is TGTGCCAGCAGACAGCACAGGGGCGGCCGCAATCAGCCCCAGCATTTT. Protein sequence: CASRQHRGGRNQPQHF.

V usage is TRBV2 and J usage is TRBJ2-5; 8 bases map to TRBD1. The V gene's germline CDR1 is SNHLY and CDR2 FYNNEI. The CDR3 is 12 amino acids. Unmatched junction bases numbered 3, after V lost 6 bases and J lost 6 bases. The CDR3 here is CASRDRVQTQYF. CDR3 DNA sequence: TGTGCCAGCAGGGACAGGGTCCAGACCCAGTACTTC.

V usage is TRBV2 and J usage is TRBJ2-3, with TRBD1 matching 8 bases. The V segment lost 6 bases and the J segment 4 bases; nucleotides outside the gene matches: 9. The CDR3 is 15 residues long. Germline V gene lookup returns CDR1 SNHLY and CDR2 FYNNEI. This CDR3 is CASSVDRGRADTQYF. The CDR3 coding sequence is TGTGCCAGCAGCGTCGACAGGGGCCGGGCAGATACGCAGTATTTT. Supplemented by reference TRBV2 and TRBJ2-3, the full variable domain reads EPEVTQTPSHQVTQMGQEVILRCVPISNHLYFYWYRQILGQKVEFLVSFYNNEISEKSEIFDDQFSVERPDGSNFTLKIRSTKLEDSAMYFCASSVDRGRADTQYFGPGTRLTVL.

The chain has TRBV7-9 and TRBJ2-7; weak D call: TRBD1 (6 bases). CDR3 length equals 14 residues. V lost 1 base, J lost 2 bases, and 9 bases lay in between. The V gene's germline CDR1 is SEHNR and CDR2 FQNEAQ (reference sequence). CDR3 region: CASSLVTGTYEQYF. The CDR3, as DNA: TGTGCCAGCAGCTTAGTCACAGGGACCTACGAGCAGTACTTC.

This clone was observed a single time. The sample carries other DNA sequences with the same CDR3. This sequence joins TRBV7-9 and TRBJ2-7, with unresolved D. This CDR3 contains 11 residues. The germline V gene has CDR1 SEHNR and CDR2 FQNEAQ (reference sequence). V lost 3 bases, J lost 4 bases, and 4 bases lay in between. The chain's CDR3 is CASSFSYEQYF. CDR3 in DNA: TGTGCCAGCAGCTTTTCTTACGAGCAGTACTTC.

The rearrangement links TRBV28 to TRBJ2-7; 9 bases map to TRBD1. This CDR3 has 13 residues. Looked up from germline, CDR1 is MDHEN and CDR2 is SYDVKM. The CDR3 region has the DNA TGTGCGGTGGAAGGGGGACAGGGTGGCGAGCAGTACTTC. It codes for CAVEGGQGGEQYF.

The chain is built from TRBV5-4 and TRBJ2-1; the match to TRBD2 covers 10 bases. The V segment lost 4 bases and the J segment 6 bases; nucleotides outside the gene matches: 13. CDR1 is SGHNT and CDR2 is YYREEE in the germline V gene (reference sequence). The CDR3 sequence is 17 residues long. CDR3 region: CASSLTSGAALINEQFF. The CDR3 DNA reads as TGTGCCAGCAGCCTAACTAGCGGGGCCGCCCTTATCAATGAGCAGTTCTTC. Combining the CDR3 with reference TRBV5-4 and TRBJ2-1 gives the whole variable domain ETGVTQSPTHLIKTRGQQVTLRCSSQSGHNTVSWYQQALGQGPQFIFQYYREEENGRGNFPPRFSGLQFPNYSSELNVNALELDDSALYLCASSLTSGAALINEQFFGPGTRLTVL.

The CDR3 spells CASTSDTLIGEQYF. CDR3 coding DNA: TGTGCCAGCACCTCGGACACTTTGATCGGCGAGCAGTACTTC. The chain couples TRBV7-9 to TRBJ2-7; TRBD1 is a possible D gene (5 bases). Germline V gene sequence: CDR1 SEHNR, CDR2 FQNEAQ (reference sequence). This CDR3 spans 14 amino acids. Trimming took 7 bases from V and 6 from J, leaving 19 bases between them.

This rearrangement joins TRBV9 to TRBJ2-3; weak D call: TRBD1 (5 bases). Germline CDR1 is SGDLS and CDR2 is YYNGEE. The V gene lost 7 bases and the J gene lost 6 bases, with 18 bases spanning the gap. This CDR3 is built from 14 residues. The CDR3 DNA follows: TGTGCCAGCCCCGTAGGGGCAAACGGCGATACGCAGTATTTT. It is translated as CASPVGANGDTQYF.